Below, one T cell receptor (beta chain) is given with its context. Some clones are missing from TCRdb's copy, which holds only in-frame ones; the method was immunoSEQ multiplex PCR. The sample records 2 million to 2.5 million clones, 93% being singletons. The V gene end was trimmed by 10 bases and the J gene end by 0 bases; junction bases not matched to a gene: 7. This CDR3 region has 14 residues. Germline V gene sequence: CDR1 MNHNY, CDR2 SVGAGI (reference sequence). This specimen belongs to a study of shared clonotypes between healthy human individuals. The source material was naive CD4+ T cells from PBMCs. As to subset: CD45RA+ positively selected. The TCR originated in a man in his late teens or twenties in good health. Some clones in this sample may be carry-over from other donors' samples. The chain combines TRBV6-6 with TRBJ2-7, with 9 bases aligning to TRBD1. The CDR3 bases are TGTGCCACCCGCGGGACAGGGCGCTCCTACGAGCAGTACTTC. It codes for CATRGTGRSYEQYF.